The TCR beta chain described here comes from a study of blood T cell repertoires in COVID-19. Here immunoSEQ multiplex PCR was the method, and the copy in TCRdb shows in-frame clones only, minus some. The table includes around 150,000 clones, more than 80% detected once. V was trimmed by 0 bases and J by 6 bases, leaving 23 bases between them. The CDR3 has 19 residues. Germline CDR1 KGHSH, CDR2 LQKENI. The sample taken for sequencing was peripheral blood. This sequence joins TRBV18 and TRBJ2-2; D may be TRBD1 (6 bases). This TCR derives from a woman aged 80 or over in a cohort sampled during active or convalescent COVID-19. CDR3 in DNA: TGTGCCAGCTCACCACCTCAAAATAAAAACTACGCAGGGGCCGGGGAGCTGTTTTTT. This translates into CASSPPQNKNYAGAGELFF.